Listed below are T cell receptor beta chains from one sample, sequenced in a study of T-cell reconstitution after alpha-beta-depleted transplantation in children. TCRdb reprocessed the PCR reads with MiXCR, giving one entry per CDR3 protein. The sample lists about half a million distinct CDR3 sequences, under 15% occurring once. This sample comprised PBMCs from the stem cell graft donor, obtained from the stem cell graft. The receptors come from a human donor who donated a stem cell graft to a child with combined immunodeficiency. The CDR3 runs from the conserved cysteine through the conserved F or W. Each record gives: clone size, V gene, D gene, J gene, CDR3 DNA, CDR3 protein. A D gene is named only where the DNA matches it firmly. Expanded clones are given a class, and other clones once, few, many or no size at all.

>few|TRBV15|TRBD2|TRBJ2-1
TGTGCCACCAGCACCCGCGGGGGGCCCTACAATGAGCAGTTCTTC
CATSTRGGPYNEQFF
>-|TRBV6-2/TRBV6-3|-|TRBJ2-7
TGTGCCAGCAGTTACCCGGGCTCCCACGAGCAGTACTTC
CASSYPGSHEQYF
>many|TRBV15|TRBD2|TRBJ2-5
TGTGCCACCAGCAGAGTTGGGGGAGGGGTCAACCAAGAGACCCAGTACTTC
CATSRVGGGVNQETQYF
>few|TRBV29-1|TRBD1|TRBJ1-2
TGCAGCGTTTCGGCCCTCGGACAGGGTGATGGCTACACCTTC
CSVSALGQGDGYTF
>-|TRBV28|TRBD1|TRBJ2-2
TGTGCCGCCAAAAGGGGGCCGAACACCGGGGAGCTGTTTTTT
CAAKRGPNTGELFF
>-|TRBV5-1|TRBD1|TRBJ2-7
TGCGCCAGCAGCCCCGGACAGGGGATCTCCTACGAGCAGTACTTC
CASSPGQGISYEQYF
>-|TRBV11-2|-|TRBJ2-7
TGTGCCAGCAGCTTAGGAAGCACCCTATACGAGCAGTACTTC
CASSLGSTLYEQYF
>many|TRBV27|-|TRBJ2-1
TGTGCCAGCAGTTTATTAAGTGGGAGCGTCGACAATGAGCAGTTCTTC
CASSLLSGSVDNEQFF
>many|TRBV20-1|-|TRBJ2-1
TGCAGGCCCCGGGACCGAGGCTCCTACAATGAGCAGTTCTTC
CRPRDRGSYNEQFF
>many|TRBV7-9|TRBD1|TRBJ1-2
TGTGCCAGCAGAACGACAGGGCTTAACTATGGCTACACCTTC
CASRTTGLNYGYTF
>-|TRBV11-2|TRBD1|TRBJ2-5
TGTGCCAGCAGCTTTAGGCCACAGGGGCTGGAGACCCAGTACTTC
CASSFRPQGLETQYF
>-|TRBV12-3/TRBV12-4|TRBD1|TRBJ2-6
TGTGCCAGCAGCCGCCGGGACAGGGTATCAGGGGCCAACGTCCTGACTTTC
CASSRRDRVSGANVLTF
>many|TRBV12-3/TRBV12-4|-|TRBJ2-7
TGTGCCAGCACCTCGCGGTCCAGCTCCTACGAGCAGTACTTC
CASTSRSSSYEQYF
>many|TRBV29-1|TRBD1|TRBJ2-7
TGCAGCGTAGCCGGGACAGGCGACTCCTACGAGCAGTACTTC
CSVAGTGDSYEQYF
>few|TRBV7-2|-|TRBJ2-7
TGTGCCAGCAGCTTAGCGGGAGACCGTGTTGAGCAGTACTTC
CASSLAGDRVEQYF
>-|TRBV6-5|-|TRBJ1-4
TGTGCCAGCAGTTTCGGTGGGGGGACTGATGAAAAACTGTTTTTT
CASSFGGGTDEKLFF
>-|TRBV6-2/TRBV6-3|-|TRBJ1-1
TGTGCCAGCACCAAGGAGGGATCTAACACTGAAGCTTTCTTT
CASTKEGSNTEAFF
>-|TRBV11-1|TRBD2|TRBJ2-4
TGTGCCAGCAGCCCTCTCCCCATCAAACTAGCGGGAGACAAAAACATTCAGTACTTC
CASSPLPIKLAGDKNIQYF
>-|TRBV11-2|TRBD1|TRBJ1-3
TGTGCCAGCAGCTTCTCACAGGGGACGTCCGGAAACACCATATATTTT
CASSFSQGTSGNTIYF
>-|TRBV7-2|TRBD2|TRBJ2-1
TGTGCCAGCAGCTTAGACGGGGGGGCCGGGGATGAGCAGTTCTTC
CASSLDGGAGDEQFF
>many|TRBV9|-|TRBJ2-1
TGTGCCAGCAGCGTAGCCCACCTTGGGAGTGAGCAGTTCTTC
CASSVAHLGSEQFF
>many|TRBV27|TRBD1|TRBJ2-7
TGTGCCAGCCCTCCGCGGGGACAGGACCTTCCTAGGTCCTACGAGCAGTACTTC
CASPPRGQDLPRSYEQYF